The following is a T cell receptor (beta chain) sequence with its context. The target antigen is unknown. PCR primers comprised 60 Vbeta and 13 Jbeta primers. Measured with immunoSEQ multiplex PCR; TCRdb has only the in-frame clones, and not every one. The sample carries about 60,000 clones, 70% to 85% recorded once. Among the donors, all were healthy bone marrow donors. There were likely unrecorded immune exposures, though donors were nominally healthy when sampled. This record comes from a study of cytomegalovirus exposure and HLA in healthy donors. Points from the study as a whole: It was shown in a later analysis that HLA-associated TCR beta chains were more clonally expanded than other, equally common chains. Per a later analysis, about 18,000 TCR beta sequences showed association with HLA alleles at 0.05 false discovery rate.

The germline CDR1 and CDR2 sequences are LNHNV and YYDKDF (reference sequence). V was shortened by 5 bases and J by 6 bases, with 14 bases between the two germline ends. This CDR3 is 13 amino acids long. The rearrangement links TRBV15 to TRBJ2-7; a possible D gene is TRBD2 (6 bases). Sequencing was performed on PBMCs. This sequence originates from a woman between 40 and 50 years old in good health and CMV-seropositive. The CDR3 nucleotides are TGTGCCACCAGCGGGGTCTGGAGGGGCGAGCAGTACTTC. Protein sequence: CATSGVWRGEQYF.